This TCR beta chain was found in a study of OX40 agonist ivuxolimab in advanced cancers. Study-level information: Each dose-escalation patient presented with hepatocellular carcinoma, melanoma, renal cell or head and neck cancer. Participants could have had prior anti-PD-1, anti-PD-L1 or anti-CTLA-4 therapy, and less than 45% had some.

The data were produced by immunoSEQ multiplex PCR, yet TCRdb's version contains in-frame clones alone and is incomplete. The table lists 70,000 to 95,000 clones, more than 70% of them singletons. This CDR3 is 14 amino acids long. Germline V gene data show CDR1 as MDHEN and CDR2 as SYDVKM. V gave up 2 bases and J gave up 0 bases, with 6 bases separating them. Blood sampling took place at baseline, cycle 4 day 1, and cycle 7 day 1. The source of this sequence is an adult with an advanced solid tumor such as melanoma, head and neck, liver or kidney cancer. The rearrangement uses TRBV28 and TRBJ2-3; no definite D call. The sample in question was CD4+ or CD8+ T cells sorted from blood, obtained in a trial of the OX40 agonist ivuxolimab. The CDR3 region has the DNA TGTGCCAGCAGTTTAGCGGCTAGCACAGATACGCAGTATTTT. Encoded protein: CASSLAASTDTQYF.